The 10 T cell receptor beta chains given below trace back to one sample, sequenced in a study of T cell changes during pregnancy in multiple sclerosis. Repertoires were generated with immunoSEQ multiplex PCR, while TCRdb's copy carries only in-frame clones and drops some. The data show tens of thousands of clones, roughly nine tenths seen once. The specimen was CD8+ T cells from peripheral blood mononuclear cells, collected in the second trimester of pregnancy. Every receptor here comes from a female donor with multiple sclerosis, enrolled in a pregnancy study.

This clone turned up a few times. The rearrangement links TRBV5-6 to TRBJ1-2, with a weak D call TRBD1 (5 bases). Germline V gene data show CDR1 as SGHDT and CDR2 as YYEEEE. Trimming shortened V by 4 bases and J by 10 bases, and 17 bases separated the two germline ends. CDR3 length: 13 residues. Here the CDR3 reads CASSPTTGDYYTF. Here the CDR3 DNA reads TGTGCCAGCAGCCCCACCACGGGGGATTACTACACCTTC. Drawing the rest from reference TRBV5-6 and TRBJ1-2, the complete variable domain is DAGVTQSPTHLIKTRGQQVTLRCSPKSGHDTVSWYQQALGQGPQFIFQYYEEEERQRGNFPDRFSGHQFPNYSSELNVNALLLGDSALYLCASSPTTGDYYTFGSGTRLTVV.

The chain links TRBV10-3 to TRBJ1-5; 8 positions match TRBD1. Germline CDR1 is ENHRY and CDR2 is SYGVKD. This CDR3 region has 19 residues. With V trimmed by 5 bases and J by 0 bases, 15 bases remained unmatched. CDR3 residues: CAISSNRTGWRSSNQPQHF. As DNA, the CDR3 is TGTGCCATCAGTTCCAATCGGACAGGGTGGCGATCTAGCAATCAGCCCCAGCATTTT.

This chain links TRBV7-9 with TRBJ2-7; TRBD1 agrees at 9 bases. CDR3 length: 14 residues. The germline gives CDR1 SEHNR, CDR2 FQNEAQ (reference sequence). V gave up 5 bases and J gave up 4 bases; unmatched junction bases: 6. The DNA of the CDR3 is TGTGCCAGCAGCACCTCCGGGACAGGGTACGAGCAGTACTTC. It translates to CASSTSGTGYEQYF. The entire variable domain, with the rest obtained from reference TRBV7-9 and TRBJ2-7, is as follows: DTGVSQNPRHKITKRGQNVTFRCDPISEHNRLYWYRQTLGQGPEFLTYFQNEAQLEKSRLLSDRFSAERPKGSFSTLEIQRTEQGDSAMYLCASSTSGTGYEQYFGPGTRLTVT.

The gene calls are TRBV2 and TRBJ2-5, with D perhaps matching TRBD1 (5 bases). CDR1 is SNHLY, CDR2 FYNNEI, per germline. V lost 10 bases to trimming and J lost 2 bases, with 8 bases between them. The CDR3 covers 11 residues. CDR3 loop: CAISGQETQYF. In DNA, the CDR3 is TGTGCCATCTCAGGGCAAGAGACCCAGTACTTC.

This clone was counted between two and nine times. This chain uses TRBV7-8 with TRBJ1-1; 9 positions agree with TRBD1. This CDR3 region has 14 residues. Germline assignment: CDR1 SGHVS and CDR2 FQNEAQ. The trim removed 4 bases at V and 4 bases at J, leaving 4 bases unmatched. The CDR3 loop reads CASSWTGDGTEAFF. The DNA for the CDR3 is TGTGCCAGCAGCTGGACAGGGGACGGCACTGAAGCTTTCTTT.

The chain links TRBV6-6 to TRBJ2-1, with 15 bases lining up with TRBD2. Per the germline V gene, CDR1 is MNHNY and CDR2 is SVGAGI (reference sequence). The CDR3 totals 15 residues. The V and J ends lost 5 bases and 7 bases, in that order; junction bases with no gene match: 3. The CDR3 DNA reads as TGTGCCAGCAGTCGGACTAGCGGGGGGGCGAATGAGCAGTTCTTC. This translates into CASSRTSGGANEQFF.

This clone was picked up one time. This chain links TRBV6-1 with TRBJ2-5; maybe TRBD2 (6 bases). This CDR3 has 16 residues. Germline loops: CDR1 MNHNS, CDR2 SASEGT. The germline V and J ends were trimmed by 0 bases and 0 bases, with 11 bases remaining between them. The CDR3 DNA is TGTGCCAGCAGTGAAGCAGGGGACTTATACCAAGAGACCCAGTACTTC. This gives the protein CASSEAGDLYQETQYF.

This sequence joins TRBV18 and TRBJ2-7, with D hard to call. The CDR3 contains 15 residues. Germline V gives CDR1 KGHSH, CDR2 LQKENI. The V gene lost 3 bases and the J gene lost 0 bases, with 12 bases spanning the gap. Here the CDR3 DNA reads TGTGCCAGCTCACCCGACCAGACTCCCTCCTACGAGCAGTACTTC. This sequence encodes CASSPDQTPSYEQYF.

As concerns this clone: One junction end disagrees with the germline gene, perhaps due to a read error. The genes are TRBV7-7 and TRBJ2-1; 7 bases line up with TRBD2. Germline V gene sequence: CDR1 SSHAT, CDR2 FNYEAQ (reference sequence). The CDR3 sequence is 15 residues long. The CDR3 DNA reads TGTGCTAGCAGCTTATCACTAGCGAATCACAATGAGCAGTTCTTC. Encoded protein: CASSLSLANHNEQFF.

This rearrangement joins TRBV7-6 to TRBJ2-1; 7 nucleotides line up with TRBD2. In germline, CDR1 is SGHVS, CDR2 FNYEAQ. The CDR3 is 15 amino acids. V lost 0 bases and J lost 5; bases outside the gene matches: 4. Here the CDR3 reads CASSLAGGGNNEQFF. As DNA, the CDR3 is TGTGCCAGCAGCTTAGCGGGCGGGGGAAACAATGAGCAGTTCTTC.